These 14 T cell receptor beta chains were sequenced from one sample in a study of CD8 T cells in ankylosing spondylitis. Study conclusions and caveats: Blood from ankylosing spondylitis patients appeared to carry a characteristic roughly 8-variant TCR beta motif.

These TCRs are of unknown antigen specificity. TCRdb re-derived calls from the 5' RACE reads in MiXCR, one entry per CDR3 protein. The sample includes 220,000 or so distinct CDR3 sequences, about 16% of them seen just once. Material: blood, either unsorted or a sorted T cell fraction (not recorded which). These TCRs come from a male donor with ankylosing spondylitis.

This clonotype was seen ten or more times. The rearrangement uses TRBV5-1 and TRBJ2-1; a weak D match, TRBD1 (6 bases). With 0 bases removed from V and 2 bases from J, the gap between germline ends came to 15 bases. The CDR3 length is 17 residues. Germline CDR1 reads SGHRS; CDR2 reads YFSETQ. This chain's CDR3 is CASSLEPGQGPYNEQFF. Here the CDR3 DNA reads TGCGCCAGCAGCTTGGAGCCAGGGCAGGGGCCCTACAATGAGCAGTTCTTC.

This clonotype was observed a handful of times. This chain links TRBV6-4 with TRBJ2-1; 9 bases match TRBD2. Looked up from germline, CDR1 is MRHNA and CDR2 is SNTAGT. The CDR3 loop spans 15 amino acids. The junction had 8 bases not matched to a gene; V was cut back by 2 bases and J by 9 bases. CDR3 nucleotide sequence: TGTGCCAGCAGTGACACTGGCGGGGGGGCGAGTGAGCAGTTCTTC. It codes for CASSDTGGGASEQFF.

This clonotype has more than one count but fewer than ten. The gene calls are TRBV7-9 and TRBJ2-7; maybe TRBD1 (7 bases). This CDR3 is built from 14 residues. Trimming stripped 5 bases from V and 3 bases from J, with 14 bases between. Germline CDR1 is SEHNR and CDR2 is FQNEAQ (reference sequence). This chain's CDR3 is CASSPRDSVYEQYF. The CDR3 DNA follows: TGTGCCAGCAGCCCGCGGGACAGTGTCTACGAGCAGTACTTC.

The chain couples TRBV6-2 or TRBV6-3 to TRBJ2-1; 10 bases align to TRBD2. CDR3 length equals 17 residues. V was clipped by 6 bases and J by 1 base; unmatched bases: 9. Germline CDR1 is MNHEY and CDR2 is SVGEGT. CDR3 loop: CASRIGLAEGSYNEQFF. CDR3 coding DNA: TGTGCCAGCAGAATCGGACTAGCGGAGGGATCCTACAATGAGCAGTTCTTC.

This clonotype was counted a few times. This sequence joins TRBV4-3 and TRBJ2-5; 11 nucleotides match TRBD1. The CDR3 runs to 15 residues. Trimming took 0 bases from V and 7 from J; bases not matched to a gene: 4. Germline V gives CDR1 LGHNA, CDR2 YSLEER. This CDR3 reads CASSQDWDRGWTQYF. The DNA of the CDR3 is TGCGCCAGCAGCCAAGATTGGGACAGGGGGTGGACCCAGTACTTC.

The gene calls are TRBV29-1 and TRBJ2-5; 12 positions agree with TRBD1. CDR3 length equals 18 residues. Per the germline V gene, CDR1 is SQVTM and CDR2 is ANQGSEA. Trimming removed 5 bases from V and 5 bases from J; junction bases left unmatched: 18. This CDR3 is CSVNGGWDRGRRTETQYF. The CDR3 DNA sequence: TGCAGCGTTAACGGTGGGTGGGACAGGGGGCGAAGAACGGAGACCCAGTACTTC.

The chain has TRBV12-3 or TRBV12-4 and TRBJ2-3; TRBD1 or TRBD2 may be the D gene (5 bases each). The CDR3 is 15 residues long. Trimming stripped 7 bases from V and 4 bases from J, with 18 bases between. The CDR3 DNA sequence: TGTGCCAGCACGCCTGGGGGTGGGGCCTCAGATACGCAGTATTTT. Translated, it gives CASTPGGGASDTQYF.

This clonotype was counted a few times. The CDR3 nucleotides are TGTGCCAGCAGTTGGGCGGGAGGCGCCTACGAGCAGTACTTC. Amino acid sequence: CASSWAGGAYEQYF. The chain couples TRBV12-3 or TRBV12-4 to TRBJ2-7; TRBD2 matches at 8 bases. This CDR3 comprises 14 residues. V gave up 4 bases and J gave up 2 bases; unmatched junction bases: 4.

The V gene is TRBV13, the J gene TRBJ2-3, with D perhaps matching TRBD1 (5 bases). V was pared by 5 bases and J by 0 bases, with 12 bases between. CDR1 is PRHDT and CDR2 is FYEKMQ in the germline V gene (reference sequence). This CDR3 has 15 amino acids. The CDR3 DNA sequence: TGTGCCAGCAGCCTCGGACATACTAGCACAGATACGCAGTATTTT. Translation gives CASSLGHTSTDTQYF.

This clonotype was seen many times. V and J are TRBV9 and TRBJ2-1, with 11 bases aligning to TRBD2. The CDR3 loop spans 15 amino acids. The J segment lost 4 bases and the V segment lost 2 bases, leaving 2 bases of the junction unmatched. Looked up from germline, CDR1 is SGDLS and CDR2 is YYNGEE. CDR3 amino acids: CASSVGLAEYNEQFF. DNA for the CDR3: TGTGCCAGCAGCGTGGGACTAGCGGAATACAATGAGCAGTTCTTC. The variable domain in full, with the rest retrieved from reference TRBV9 and TRBJ2-1, is DSGVTQTPKHLITATGQRVTLRCSPRSGDLSVYWYQQSLDQGLQFLIQYYNGEERAKGNILERFSAQQFPDLHSELNLSSLELGDSALYFCASSVGLAEYNEQFFGPGTRLTVL.

This clonotype has a handful of counts. V and J are TRBV20-1 and TRBJ2-1, with 12 bases that match TRBD2. CDR1 and CDR2 from the germline V gene are DFQATT and SNEGSKA (reference sequence). The CDR3 runs to 14 residues. J lost 3 bases, V lost 6 bases, and 3 bases had no gene match. The CDR3 coding sequence is TGCAGTGCCGAACTAGCGGGGGGCTACAATGAGCAGTTCTTC. The encoded protein is CSAELAGGYNEQFF.

The chain is built from TRBV29-1 and TRBJ2-7; D not certain. CDR1 SQVTM and CDR2 ANQGSEA come from the germline V gene. This CDR3 has 14 amino acids. V lost 3 bases and J lost 0, with 12 bases in between. DNA for the CDR3: TGCAGCGTTGAGGTCGAGCTAGGCTCCTACGAGCAGTACTTC. Amino acids: CSVEVELGSYEQYF.

The chain couples TRBV7-9 to TRBJ2-7; D remains ambiguous. The ends were cut back, 1 base at V and 3 bases at J, with 13 bases in the middle. This CDR3 has 15 amino acids. The V gene's germline CDR1 is SEHNR and CDR2 FQNEAQ (reference sequence). CDR3 in amino acids: CASSLVSGDGYEQYF. The CDR3 DNA follows: TGTGCCAGCAGCTTAGTTTCTGGGGATGGCTACGAGCAGTACTTC.

This clonotype was observed a handful of times. This chain connects TRBV28 to TRBJ1-2; D not certain. Trimming took 6 bases from V and 2 from J, leaving 16 bases between them. CDR3 size: 15 residues. Looked up from germline, CDR1 is MDHEN and CDR2 is SYDVKM. CDR3 bases: TGTGCCAGCAGCCCTCGTGGGAGTGGAAACTATGGCTACACCTTC. This codes for CASSPRGSGNYGYTF.